These 29 T cell receptor beta chains came from one sample sequenced in a study of OX40 agonist ivuxolimab in advanced cancers. Measured with immunoSEQ multiplex PCR; TCRdb has only the in-frame clones, and not every one. This sample has 45,000 to 55,000 clones, with 75% to 85% found just once. Material: CD4+ or CD8+ T cells sorted from blood, obtained in a trial of the OX40 agonist ivuxolimab. The receptors were sampled from an adult with an advanced solid tumor such as melanoma, head and neck, liver or kidney cancer.

This clone showed up just a few times. The sample holds other DNA sequences that translate to the same CDR3. The chain is built from TRBV9 and TRBJ2-7; unclear D gene. This CDR3 is 14 amino acids long. The V gene lost 0 bases and the J gene lost 0 bases, with 7 bases spanning the gap. Germline CDR1 is SGDLS and CDR2 is YYNGEE. The CDR3 loop reads CASSVVGSSYEQYF. In DNA, the CDR3 is TGTGCCAGCAGCGTAGTGGGCAGCTCCTACGAGCAGTACTTC. The full variable domain, completed using reference TRBV9 and TRBJ2-7, is DSGVTQTPKHLITATGQRVTLRCSPRSGDLSVYWYQQSLDQGLQFLIQYYNGEERAKGNILERFSAQQFPDLHSELNLSSLELGDSALYFCASSVVGSSYEQYFGPGTRLTVT.

The V gene is TRBV30, the J gene TRBJ2-7; 9 bases map to TRBD2. The germline CDR1 and CDR2 sequences are GTSNPN and SVGIG (reference sequence). The CDR3 spans 14 residues. Trimming removed 1 base from V and 2 bases from J; junction bases left unmatched: 3. CDR3 loop: CAWSGGLATYEQYF. CDR3 DNA: TGTGCCTGGAGTGGGGGACTAGCCACCTACGAGCAGTACTTC. The whole variable domain, remainder taken from reference TRBV30 and TRBJ2-7, is SQTIHQWPATLVQPVGSPLSLECTVEGTSNPNLYWYRQAAGRGLQLLFYSVGIGQISSEVPQNLSASRPQDRQFILSSKKLLLSDSGFYLCAWSGGLATYEQYFGPGTRLTVT.

This sequence joins TRBV14 and TRBJ1-1, with D possibly matching TRBD1 (6 bases). The germline V gene encodes CDR1 SGHDN and CDR2 FVKESK. The CDR3 is 19 amino acids. Trimming took 8 bases from V and 1 from J, leaving 29 bases between them. CDR3 protein: CASPHICQGRRLWNTEAFF. The CDR3 DNA reads as TGTGCCAGCCCCCATATTTGTCAGGGGCGGAGGTTATGGAACACTGAAGCTTTCTTT.

V and J are TRBV6-6 and TRBJ1-1; TRBD1 agrees at 9 bases. CDR1 is MNHNY, CDR2 SVGAGI, per germline (reference sequence). The CDR3 runs to 15 residues. V lost 2 bases, J lost 5 bases, and 6 bases stayed unmatched. The CDR3 here is CASSYPTGGKTEAFF. The CDR3 coding sequence is TGTGCCAGCAGTTACCCGACAGGGGGAAAAACTGAAGCTTTCTTT.

V gene TRBV5-8 combines with J gene TRBJ1-2; 9 nucleotides align to TRBD1. Germline lookup yields CDR1 SGHTS and CDR2 YDEGEE. CDR3 length: 13 amino acids. V lost 3 bases, J lost 8 bases, and 5 bases stayed unmatched. The CDR3 spells CASSWDRAFGYTF. The CDR3 nucleotides are TGTGCCAGCAGCTGGGACAGGGCCTTCGGCTACACCTTC. The full variable domain, its missing parts supplied by reference TRBV5-8 and TRBJ1-2, is EAGVTQSPTHLIKTRGQQATLRCSPISGHTSVYWYQQALGLGLQFLLWYDEGEERNRGNFPPRFSGRQFPNYSSELNVNALELEDSALYLCASSWDRAFGYTFGSGTRLTVV.

The genes are TRBV9 and TRBJ1-3; no definite D call. Germline V gene sequence: CDR1 SGDLS, CDR2 YYNGEE. The ends were cut back, 0 bases at V and 4 bases at J, with 8 bases in the middle. The CDR3 covers 14 residues. The CDR3 DNA reads TGTGCCAGCAGCGTAGAGGGTTCAGGAAACACCATATATTTT. Encoded protein: CASSVEGSGNTIYF.

The gene calls are TRBV5-5 and TRBJ1-5, with a possible D match to TRBD1 (6 bases). Germline V gene lookup returns CDR1 SGHKS and CDR2 YYEKEE (reference sequence). This CDR3 is built from 15 residues. V lost 4 bases and J 0 bases, leaving 11 bases between the germline ends. The CDR3 sequence: CASSRTGYSNQPQHF. In DNA, the CDR3 is TGTGCCAGCAGCAGAACAGGGTATAGCAATCAGCCCCAGCATTTT.

The rearrangement links TRBV6-5 to TRBJ2-1, with 12 bases that match TRBD1. Per germline, CDR1 MNHEY and CDR2 SVGAGI. The CDR3 spans 14 residues. The V and J ends lost 6 bases and 7 bases, in that order; junction bases with no gene match: 4. CDR3 coding DNA: TGTGCCAGCAGCCGGGACAGGGGGCTAAATGAGCAGTTCTTC. Residues: CASSRDRGLNEQFF.

The V gene is TRBV11-2, the J gene TRBJ1-1, with D possibly matching TRBD1 (5 bases). CDR1 and CDR2 from the germline V gene are SGHAT and FQNNGV. The CDR3 runs 13 residues. Trimming shortened V by 5 bases and J by 7 bases, and 14 bases separated the two germline ends. The CDR3 sequence: CASSVEGIGEAFF. CDR3 DNA sequence: TGTGCCAGCAGCGTCGAGGGGATTGGTGAAGCTTTCTTT.

J is TRBJ1-2 and V is TRBV7-2; perhaps TRBD1 as D (6 bases). V shed 0 bases and J shed 8 bases, with 16 bases lying between them. The CDR3 spans 15 residues. CDR1 and CDR2 (germline): SGHTA, FQGNSA. The CDR3 here is CASSLALRGFWGYTF. The CDR3 DNA is TGTGCCAGCAGCTTAGCGCTCAGGGGATTTTGGGGCTACACCTTC.

The rearrangement uses TRBV29-1 and TRBJ1-2; D ambiguous. Germline loops: CDR1 SQVTM, CDR2 ANQGSEA. The ends were cut back, 7 bases at V and 8 bases at J, with 11 bases in the middle. This CDR3 region has 10 residues. CDR3 sequence (DNA): TGCAGCGCTTCAGTGCGCGGCTACACCTTC. This codes for CSASVRGYTF.

The V gene is TRBV2, the J gene TRBJ2-7; no firm D call. Trimming removed 7 bases from V and 11 bases from J, with 15 bases in between. Germline V gives CDR1 SNHLY, CDR2 FYNNEI. The CDR3 runs 11 residues. CDR3 amino acids: CASNFFSAKYF. In DNA form, the CDR3 reads TGTGCCAGCAATTTTTTCTCGGCTAAGTACTTC.

V usage is TRBV9 and J usage is TRBJ1-2; a weak D match, TRBD1 (6 bases). Germline V CDR1 and CDR2: SGDLS, YYNGEE. The CDR3 totals 16 residues. The V and J ends lost 5 bases and 0 bases respectively, with 17 bases between them. The chain's CDR3 is CASRGHRAPANYGYTF. CDR3 DNA sequence: TGTGCCAGCAGAGGACACAGGGCCCCAGCTAACTATGGCTACACCTTC.

The chain uses TRBV6-5 and TRBJ1-1; TRBD1 agrees at 9 bases. The CDR3 sequence is 16 residues long. V dropped 2 bases and J dropped 1; count of bases not matched to a gene: 5. Germline-derived CDR1 and CDR2 are MNHEY and SVGAGI. CDR3: CASSYDNRGRNTEAFF. The DNA of the CDR3 is TGTGCCAGCAGTTACGATAACAGGGGGCGGAACACTGAAGCTTTCTTT.

V is TRBV30 and J is TRBJ2-5, with D possibly matching TRBD1 (5 bases). Germline CDR1 reads GTSNPN; CDR2 reads SVGIG (reference sequence). V lost 2 bases to trimming and J lost 1 base, with 5 bases between them. The CDR3 sequence is 12 residues long. The CDR3 region is CAWSRGQETQYF. CDR3 nucleotide sequence: TGTGCCTGGAGTAGGGGCCAAGAGACCCAGTACTTC.

The chain is built from TRBV10-3 and TRBJ2-1, with TRBD1 matching 11 bases. V gave up 6 bases and J gave up 6 bases; unmatched junction bases: 4. Germline values: CDR1 ENHRY, CDR2 SYGVKD. The CDR3 has 14 amino acids. CDR3 sequence (DNA): TGTGCCATCAGATCGGGACAGGGGGGCAATGAGCAGTTCTTC. This encodes CAIRSGQGGNEQFF.

V gene TRBV21-1 combines with J gene TRBJ2-4; TRBD2, the table's D call, was not compared with the DNA. TRBV21-1 is a recognized pseudogene. This CDR3 has 15 residues. This chain's CDR3 is CASAEILIAKNIQYF. In DNA form, the CDR3 reads TGTGCCAGCGCCGAGATCCTCATAGCCAAAAACATTCAGTACTTC.

The rearrangement joins TRBV27 to TRBJ1-2; no definite D call. The CDR3 contains 14 residues. V was pared by 6 bases and J by 4 bases, with 15 bases between. Germline V gene sequence: CDR1 MNHEY, CDR2 SMNVEV (reference sequence). CDR3 nucleotide sequence: TGTGCCAGCAGCCCACGGTCGGAAGCCTATGGCTACACCTTC. It yields the protein CASSPRSEAYGYTF.

This chain joins TRBV30 and TRBJ2-5; 8 bases line up with TRBD1. Trimming removed 0 bases from V and 4 bases from J; junction bases left unmatched: 13. The CDR3 is 17 residues long. Germline values: CDR1 GTSNPN, CDR2 SVGIG (reference sequence). For the CDR3, the DNA is TGTGCCTGGAGTGTATGGGGAACACAGGGGGGTGGAGAGACCCAGTACTTC. This codes for CAWSVWGTQGGGETQYF.

The chain links TRBV10-3 to TRBJ2-1; 12 bases agree with TRBD2. The germline gives CDR1 ENHRY, CDR2 SYGVKD. CDR3 length: 15 residues. The junction had 8 bases not matched to a gene; V was cut back by 6 bases and J by 8 bases. CDR3 bases: TGTGCCATCAGGAAAGAGGCTAGCGGGAGGGATGAGCAGTTCTTC. It codes for CAIRKEASGRDEQFF.

The chain recombines TRBV5-4 with TRBJ2-7; tentative D call: TRBD2 (6 bases). Per the germline V gene, CDR1 is SGHNT and CDR2 is YYREEE (reference sequence). V was cut by 3 bases and J by 1 base, with 11 bases left in between. The CDR3 length is 14 residues. CDR3 in DNA: TGTGCCAGCAGCTCCCCGGGGGATTCCTACGAGCAGTACTTC. Its translation is CASSSPGDSYEQYF.

As concerns this clone: The same CDR3 arises from other DNA sequences in this sample as well. The chain has TRBV7-2 and TRBJ2-5; TRBD2 might be the D (7 bases). This CDR3 has 14 amino acids. From germline, CDR1 is SGHTA and CDR2 FQGNSA. V dropped 1 base and J dropped 5 bases, with 11 bases sitting between them. The CDR3 DNA reads TGTGCCAGCAGCTTAGGGGGGGGCCGGGAGACCCAGTACTTC. Translated, it gives CASSLGGGRETQYF. Full variable domain (missing parts from reference TRBV7-2 and TRBJ2-5): GAGVSQSPSNKVTEKGKDVELRCDPISGHTALYWYRQSLGQGLEFLIYFQGNSAPDKSGLPSDRFSAERTGGSVSTLTIQRTQQEDSAVYLCASSLGGGRETQYFGPGTRLLVL.

CDR3 DNA: TGTGCCAGCAGCTTGGGACGGGCGAACACCGGGGAGCTGTTTTTT. Translating it yields CASSLGRANTGELFF. The chain is built from TRBV7-2 and TRBJ2-2, with D perhaps matching TRBD1 or TRBD2 (5 bases each). Germline loops: CDR1 SGHTA, CDR2 FQGNSA. The CDR3 sequence is 15 residues long. V shed 3 bases and J shed 0 bases, with 8 bases lying between them.

The chain uses TRBV7-6 and TRBJ2-3, with D perhaps being TRBD1 or TRBD2 (5 bases each). This CDR3 is 13 amino acids long. CDR1 and CDR2 (germline): SGHVS, FNYEAQ. Trimming shortened V by 8 bases and J by 5 bases, and 14 bases separated the two germline ends. In DNA, the CDR3 is TGTGCCAGCCGGGACCTCAGACGAGATACGCAGTATTTT. It translates to CASRDLRRDTQYF.

This rearrangement joins TRBV6-6 to TRBJ1-6; no clear D. CDR1 and CDR2 (germline): MNHNY, SVGAGI (reference sequence). V dropped 8 bases and J dropped 13 bases, with 9 bases sitting between them. The CDR3 runs 10 residues. The CDR3 region is CASGSIPLHF. The CDR3 DNA reads TGTGCCAGCGGGTCGATCCCCCTCCACTTT.

The chain joins TRBV6-5 to TRBJ1-3, with D uncertain. CDR1 is MNHEY, CDR2 SVGAGI, per germline. The CDR3 contains 13 residues. The V end was cut by 6 bases, the J end by 1 base, with 7 bases between. CDR3 DNA: TGTGCCAGCAGAAAGACGTCTGGAAACACCATATATTTT. It yields the protein CASRKTSGNTIYF.

The chain uses TRBV4-2 and TRBJ1-3, with D unresolved. CDR1 and CDR2 from the germline V gene are LGHNA and YNFKEQ. V shed 5 bases and J shed 0 bases, with 8 bases lying between them. CDR3 length equals 14 residues. In DNA, the CDR3 is TGTGCCAGCAGCTCACAAGGCTCTGGAAACACCATATATTTT. This sequence encodes CASSSQGSGNTIYF.

The chain couples TRBV11-2 to TRBJ1-2, with a weak D call TRBD1 (5 bases). The germline CDR1 and CDR2 sequences are SGHAT and FQNNGV. The ends were cut back, 0 bases at V and 10 bases at J, with 15 bases in the middle. This CDR3 comprises 14 residues. CDR3 sequence: CASSLDTGVFHYTF. The CDR3 bases are TGTGCCAGCAGCTTAGACACGGGGGTCTTTCACTACACCTTC.

This chain joins TRBV6-5 and TRBJ2-5, with D hard to call. The better agreement between TRBJ2-7 and the DNA end casts doubt on the J call. Germline-derived CDR1 and CDR2 are MNHEY and SVGAGI. CDR3 length equals 15 residues. The DNA for the CDR3 is TGTGCCAGCAGTTACTCGAGGCCCACGCTGAGCGAGCAGTACTTC. This gives the protein CASSYSRPTLSEQYF.